This TCR beta chain came from a study of beta chain features in type 1 diabetes. Study results and limitations: VDJ junctions sequenced from type 1 diabetes patients showed fewer insertions and more deletions. Patients with Type 1 diabetes showed moderately but significantly shorter TCRB CDR3s in all four CD4+ subsets. Comparison showed that naive, central memory and Treg TCRB repertoires appeared more similar among patients than among healthy donors.

About this clone itself: The antigen remains unidentified.

Naive, central memory, regulatory and stem cell-like memory cells within the CD4+ compartment were sorted using CD45RO/CCR7/CD25/CD127/CD95/CD27. Trimming took off 2 bases at V and 8 bases at J, with 12 bases between the two ends. From germline, CDR1 is MDHEN and CDR2 SYDVKM. This CDR3 has 13 residues. The entirety of the isolated RNA underwent reverse transcription, so expressed TCRB transcripts were sequenced. The repertoire was sequenced with immunoSEQ multiplex PCR; TCRdb's copy has only in-frame clones and lacks some. The repertoire holds over 500,000 clones, with about 14% as singletons. This sequence was found in a man younger than 35 in good health. J is TRBJ1-2 and V is TRBV28; D gene ambiguous. Sequenced input: naive CD4+ T cells from blood. In DNA form, the CDR3 reads TGTGCCAGCAGTTTAAAACTAAGGAGCGGCTACACCTTC. Its protein is CASSLKLRSGYTF.